Here is one T cell receptor beta chain with its context. The record originates from a study of blood T cell repertoires in COVID-19. On the study more broadly: Specimens from acute and convalescent COVID-19 originated in the United States, Italy and Spain. Sources were T cells, B-cell-depleted T cells, or PBMCs; the material itself was cDNA or gDNA.

The length of the CDR3 is 15 residues. Germline CDR1 is MNHEY and CDR2 is SVGAGI. Trimming left V 8 bases short and J 1 base short, with 17 bases between. Data came from immunoSEQ multiplex PCR; TCRdb stores just in-frame clones and leaves some out. Found here are fewer than 300,000 clones, 75% to 90% of them singletons; the top ten hold roughly 10%. Sequenced input: PBMCs or T cells enriched from blood (not recorded which). This rearrangement joins TRBV6-5 to TRBJ1-1; D ambiguous. The receptor was isolated from a man aged 40-49 years who had recovered from COVID-19. This CDR3 reads CASGGLGTTNTEAFF. CDR3 coding DNA: TGTGCCAGCGGAGGACTAGGCACGACGAACACTGAAGCTTTCTTT.